The 13 T cell receptor beta chains listed next were all sequenced from one sample in a study of OX40 agonist ivuxolimab in advanced cancers. Measured with immunoSEQ multiplex PCR; TCRdb has only the in-frame clones, and not every one. The sample has 40,000 to 65,000 clones; about 88% are singletons. The sample in question was CD4+ or CD8+ T cells sorted from blood, obtained in a trial of the OX40 agonist ivuxolimab. These receptors were obtained from an adult with an advanced solid tumor such as melanoma, head and neck, liver or kidney cancer.

V gene TRBV11-3 combines with J gene TRBJ2-2; D gene unclear. V was shortened by 3 bases and J by 5 bases, with 7 bases between the two germline ends. Germline values: CDR1 SGHNT, CDR2 YENEEA. The CDR3 has 13 amino acids. DNA for the CDR3: TGTGCCAGCAGCTTGTCCGGGACCGGGGAGCTGTTTTTT. This sequence encodes CASSLSGTGELFF.

V gene TRBV5-6 combines with J gene TRBJ2-7, with D unclear. Germline V gene data show CDR1 as SGHDT and CDR2 as YYEEEE. The ends were cut back, 0 bases at V and 3 bases at J, with 7 bases in the middle. The CDR3 runs 13 residues. CDR3 sequence: CASSLAGVYEQYF. CDR3 DNA: TGTGCCAGCAGCTTGGCCGGCGTCTACGAGCAGTACTTC.

The chain recombines TRBV2 with TRBJ1-5; maybe TRBD1 (6 bases). Trimming took off 7 bases at V and 4 bases at J, with 14 bases between the two ends. There are 14 residues in the CDR3. From germline, CDR1 is SNHLY and CDR2 FYNNEI. CDR3 region: CASKGHPTNQPQHF. In DNA, the CDR3 is TGTGCCAGCAAGGGACACCCTACTAATCAGCCCCAGCATTTT.

The gene calls are TRBV2 and TRBJ1-2; perhaps TRBD1 as D (5 bases). Trimming removed 6 bases from V and 8 bases from J, with 16 bases in between. This CDR3 has 13 amino acids. Germline values: CDR1 SNHLY, CDR2 FYNNEI. The CDR3 sequence is CASSPGPPRGYTF. CDR3 DNA: TGTGCCAGCAGCCCGGGACCCCCTAGAGGCTACACCTTC.

V gene TRBV28 combines with J gene TRBJ2-1; 7 nucleotides align to TRBD2. There are 17 residues in the CDR3. Germline CDR1 is MDHEN and CDR2 is SYDVKM. V trimming: 6 bases; J trimming: 1 base; junction bases outside the gene matches: 12. CDR3 in DNA: TGTGCCAGCAGCCCCGTCACTAGCGCGGGTTCCTACAATGAGCAGTTCTTC. Amino acids: CASSPVTSAGSYNEQFF.

The rearrangement uses TRBV9 and TRBJ2-3; D is undetermined. The germline gives CDR1 SGDLS, CDR2 YYNGEE. V was trimmed by 2 bases and J by 1 base, leaving 11 bases between them. The CDR3 runs to 15 residues. As DNA, the CDR3 is TGTGCCAGCAGCGTCGCCGCGGCCCGCACAGATACGCAGTATTTT. This codes for CASSVAAARTDTQYF.

The chain recombines TRBV18 with TRBJ2-2; 15 bases are shared with TRBD2. Germline CDR1 and CDR2: KGHSH and LQKENI. The CDR3 covers 19 residues. V lost 5 bases to trimming and J lost 0 bases; unmatched junction nucleotides: 7. The CDR3 loop reads CASSSLGLAGGPNTGELFF. The CDR3 DNA is TGTGCCAGCTCATCCCTAGGACTAGCGGGAGGGCCGAACACCGGGGAGCTGTTTTTT.

This chain links TRBV28 with TRBJ2-5, with a tentative D call TRBD2 (5 bases). Per germline, CDR1 MDHEN and CDR2 SYDVKM. V lost 1 base and J lost 4, with 10 bases in between. The CDR3 runs to 14 residues. The CDR3 DNA follows: TGTGCCAGCAGTTTATCGGCGGCGGGAGAGACCCAGTACTTC. This gives the protein CASSLSAAGETQYF.

This sequence joins TRBV6-1 and TRBJ2-1; 11 bases line up with TRBD1. The CDR3 runs 18 residues. From germline, CDR1 is MNHNS and CDR2 SASEGT. With 3 bases clipped from V and 7 bases from J, the junction kept 14 bases outside the gene matches. CDR3 sequence reads: CASSEWGRTGGRENEQFF. Here the CDR3 DNA reads TGTGCCAGCAGTGAGTGGGGACGGACAGGGGGCAGGGAGAATGAGCAGTTCTTC.

The V and J genes are TRBV5-4 and TRBJ1-4; TRBD1 is a possible D gene (6 bases). Trimming stripped 2 bases from V and 5 bases from J, with 16 bases between. Germline assignment: CDR1 SGHNT and CDR2 YYREEE (reference sequence). This CDR3 contains 16 residues. CDR3 in amino acids: CASSFDSGGGNEKLFF. CDR3 coding DNA: TGTGCCAGCAGCTTTGACAGCGGAGGGGGAAATGAAAAACTGTTTTTT.

The chain carries TRBV19 and TRBJ2-5; D assignment may be TRBD1 or TRBD2 (5 bases each). Deletions cut 7 bases from V and 11 bases from J, with 14 bases between. CDR1 and CDR2 (germline): LNHDA, SQIVND (reference sequence). There are 11 residues in the CDR3. The CDR3 region is CASTSLGEQYF. The CDR3 bases are TGTGCCAGTACCTCACTGGGGGAGCAGTACTTC.

The chain uses TRBV28 and TRBJ2-7; tentatively, D is TRBD1 or TRBD2 (6 bases each). Trimming removed 4 bases from V and 6 bases from J, with 19 bases in between. The CDR3 has 15 residues. Germline CDR1 reads MDHEN; CDR2 reads SYDVKM. This CDR3 is CASSSPGAKASEQYF. The CDR3 DNA reads as TGTGCCAGCAGTTCCCCGGGGGCAAAAGCCAGCGAGCAGTACTTC.

The CDR3 here is CASSHPIRGRGEKLFF. The DNA of the CDR3 is TGTGCCAGCAGTCATCCGATCAGGGGGCGCGGGGAAAAACTGTTTTTT. V and J are TRBV28 and TRBJ1-4; the match to TRBD1 covers 8 bases. This CDR3 spans 16 amino acids. J gave up 8 bases and V 5 bases, and 13 bases lay outside the gene matches. Germline V gene lookup returns CDR1 MDHEN and CDR2 SYDVKM.